The clone carrying this T cell receptor (beta chain) has just a few counts. Antigen specificity is unknown. V lost 6 bases and J 4 bases, leaving 11 bases between the germline ends. The CDR3 is made up of 13 amino acids. The data belong to a study of blood T cells in healthy people across ages. In the study overall: The template switching approach captured approximately one barcoded beta molecule for every two T cells.

Each sample had at least 6 million PBMCs isolated. Sample-barcoded 5' priming and a J-beta primer mix drove a second PCR of roughly 6 to 12 cycles. CDR3-containing paired-end reads numbering at least 2.5 million came from each sample. TCRdb called the 5' RACE reads again in MiXCR, with one record for every CDR3 protein. Among around 800,000 distinct CDR3 sequences, around half were seen once, and the ten largest hold 15% to 20%. General study points: The recorded TCR beta diversity per million T cells decreased in a roughly linear manner with age.

This chain connects TRBV12-3 or TRBV12-4 to TRBJ2-3; maybe TRBD1 (6 bases). The source material was blood. This receptor was taken from a man aged 80 or over in good health. CDR3 DNA: TGTGCCAGCAGGTCGACAGGTTCAGATACGCAGTATTTT. It yields the protein CASRSTGSDTQYF.